The 23 T cell receptor beta chains below were found in one sample sequenced in a study of T-cell memory formation after mild COVID-19. TCRdb independently ran MiXCR on the 5' RACE reads; one entry per CDR3 protein. Of about 250,000 distinct CDR3 sequences listed, less than 20% are singletons. The source material was PBMCs or a T cell subset sorted from them (not recorded which). All receptors derive from an adult woman who had mild COVID-19 (a few samples of this study predate the infection). Cell type and time point are not known.

The table lists this clonotype with a few counts. The V and J genes are TRBV7-2 and TRBJ2-1, with D uncertain. The germline gives CDR1 SGHTA, CDR2 FQGNSA. The ends were cut back, 5 bases at V and 9 bases at J, with 11 bases in the middle. This CDR3 has 12 residues. The CDR3 DNA reads TGTGCCAGCAGCCCTCGCTCGGGTGAGCAGTTCTTC. It codes for CASSPRSGEQFF.

J is TRBJ1-5 and V is TRBV6-2 or TRBV6-3, with D unresolved. Germline loops: CDR1 MNHEY, CDR2 SVGEGT. The CDR3 has 15 amino acids. V lost 2 bases to trimming and J lost 2 bases, with 10 bases between them. CDR3 sequence: CASSYPGGGNQPQHF. The CDR3, as DNA: TGTGCCAGCAGTTACCCGGGAGGTGGCAATCAGCCCCAGCATTTT.

The chain carries TRBV7-2 and TRBJ2-5, with 10 bases lining up with TRBD2. Germline lookup yields CDR1 SGHTA and CDR2 FQGNSA. V gave up 5 bases and J gave up 5 bases; unmatched junction bases: 14. CDR3 length: 17 residues. CDR3 in DNA: TGTGCCAGCAGCCCCGGGCGGCTAGCGGGAGTGGGGGAGACCCAGTACTTC. It encodes CASSPGRLAGVGETQYF.

This clonotype has ten or more counts. The genes are TRBV5-1 and TRBJ2-7; 9 nucleotides match TRBD1. Germline V gene data show CDR1 as SGHRS and CDR2 as YFSETQ. This CDR3 contains 18 residues. The J segment lost 0 bases and the V segment lost 4 bases, leaving 14 bases of the junction unmatched. The CDR3 DNA follows: TGCGCCAGCAGCCCAGCCGGGACAGGGATGGCGAGCTCCTACGAGCAGTACTTC. It is translated as CASSPAGTGMASSYEQYF.

V gene TRBV9 combines with J gene TRBJ2-2, with a weak D call TRBD2 (6 bases). V lost 4 bases, J lost 6 bases, and 16 bases lay in between. The CDR3 contains 15 residues. CDR1 and CDR2 from the germline V gene are SGDLS and YYNGEE. The DNA for the CDR3 is TGTGCCAGCAGCCCCCGGGGGAGCCCCCCCGGGGAGCTGTTTTTT. This sequence encodes CASSPRGSPPGELFF.

The V and J genes are TRBV20-1 and TRBJ1-2, with TRBD1 matching 8 bases. The CDR3 is made up of 16 amino acids. V shed 0 bases and J 4 bases; nucleotides not matched to a gene: 10. Germline CDR1 reads DFQATT; CDR2 reads SNEGSKA (reference sequence). The CDR3 DNA sequence: TGCAGTGCTAGAGATCTCAGGACAGGGACCTTCTATGGCTACACCTTC. Amino acids: CSARDLRTGTFYGYTF.

This clonotype was found many times. The chain combines TRBV25-1 with TRBJ2-1, with TRBD1 identical over 8 bases. CDR3 length: 12 residues. Germline V CDR1 and CDR2: MGHDK, SYGVNS. V was pared by 6 bases and J by 9 bases, with 4 bases of the junction left unmatched. The CDR3 DNA is TGTGCCAGCAGACCCGACAGGGGTGAGCAGTTCTTC. The encoded protein is CASRPDRGEQFF. Variable domain in full (rest from reference TRBV25-1 and TRBJ2-1): EADIYQTPRYLVIGTGKKITLECSQTMGHDKMYWYQQDPGMELHLIHYSYGVNSTEKGDLSSESTVSRIRTEHFPLTLESARPSHTSQYLCASRPDRGEQFFGPGTRLTVL.

There are a few counts of this clonotype. V usage is TRBV20-1 and J usage is TRBJ2-1; maybe TRBD2 (6 bases). CDR3 length equals 15 residues. CDR1 and CDR2 (germline): DFQATT, SNEGSKA (reference sequence). V lost 0 bases, J lost 9 bases, and 18 bases lay in between. The CDR3 DNA follows: TGCAGTGCTAGAGAGCAGGCCCGTCCGGAGGGTGAGCAGTTCTTC. Its translation: CSAREQARPEGEQFF.

This clonotype was seen more than once but under ten times. The chain combines TRBV7-8 with TRBJ1-3; no definite D call. CDR1 and CDR2 from the germline V gene are SGHVS and FQNEAQ. There are 14 residues in the CDR3. Deletions cut 5 bases from V and 2 bases from J, with 10 bases between. CDR3 in amino acids: CASSDTPAGNTIYF. As DNA, the CDR3 is TGTGCCAGCAGCGACACCCCGGCTGGAAACACCATATATTTT.

This clonotype was detected many times. This rearrangement joins TRBV12-3 or TRBV12-4 to TRBJ2-1; the D is unclear. V was shortened by 0 bases and J by 5 bases, with 8 bases between the two germline ends. The CDR3 consists of 14 residues. CDR3 bases: TGTGCCAGCAGTTTAGCGCTCGCGCACAATGAGCAGTTCTTC. Translating it yields CASSLALAHNEQFF.

The chain carries TRBV19 and TRBJ1-2; weak D call: TRBD1 (5 bases). The V gene lost 5 bases and the J gene lost 8 bases, with 18 bases spanning the gap. CDR1 is LNHDA and CDR2 is SQIVND in the germline V gene (reference sequence). The length of the CDR3 is 14 residues. CDR3 protein: CASSQPQVPGGYTF. The CDR3 DNA reads as TGTGCCAGTAGTCAACCACAGGTCCCTGGAGGCTACACCTTC.

This clonotype was recorded a few times. The V and J genes are TRBV3-1 and TRBJ1-2; 7 bases line up with TRBD1. CDR1 is LGHDT, CDR2 YNNKEL, per germline (reference sequence). J was trimmed by 6 bases and V by 6 bases; bases with no gene match: 7. This CDR3 has 13 amino acids. The DNA of the CDR3 is TGTGCCAGCAGAAAGGCACAGGGGAATGGCTACACCTTC. It specifies CASRKAQGNGYTF.

The chain has TRBV25-1 and TRBJ1-2; TRBD1 might be the D (6 bases). Deletions cut 2 bases from V and 7 bases from J, with 17 bases between. The germline CDR1 and CDR2 sequences are MGHDK and SYGVNS. The CDR3 has 15 residues. CDR3 nucleotide sequence: TGTGCCAGCAGTGAAAGCCCTACAGGGTTACCTGGCTACACCTTC. As protein: CASSESPTGLPGYTF.

This chain connects TRBV6-5 to TRBJ1-1; D call uncertain. Germline CDR1 and CDR2: MNHEY and SVGAGI. There are 13 residues in the CDR3. Trimming took off 0 bases at V and 10 bases at J, with 12 bases between the two ends. CDR3 sequence: CASSYSRQSVAFF. In DNA form, the CDR3 reads TGTGCCAGCAGTTACTCGCGGCAGTCGGTAGCTTTCTTT.

The V call is TRBV5-1, the J call TRBJ2-7; a possible D gene is TRBD1 (6 bases). Per germline, CDR1 SGHRS and CDR2 YFSETQ. This CDR3 has 14 residues. The V gene lost 2 bases and the J gene lost 6 bases, with 15 bases spanning the gap. In DNA form, the CDR3 reads TGCGCCAGCAGCTTAATATCCGGGACATCCGAGCAGTACTTC. Translation: CASSLISGTSEQYF.

In this sample, this clonotype turned up a few times. The rearrangement joins TRBV2 to TRBJ2-3, with 7 bases aligning to TRBD1. V was pared by 7 bases and J by 4 bases, with 11 bases of the junction left unmatched. CDR1 and CDR2 (germline): SNHLY, FYNNEI. The CDR3 covers 15 residues. CDR3 DNA: TGTGCCAGCACCCTAACAGGGGTCGGGGCAGATACGCAGTATTTT. This gives the protein CASTLTGVGADTQYF.

The gene calls are TRBV5-5 and TRBJ1-2; D remains unclear. Germline V gives CDR1 SGHKS, CDR2 YYEKEE (reference sequence). This CDR3 is built from 15 residues. The V end lost 3 bases, the J end lost 1 base, and 13 bases lay between the germline ends. The CDR3 here is CASSWLTGINYGYTF. The CDR3 bases are TGTGCCAGCAGCTGGTTAACCGGGATTAACTATGGCTACACCTTC.

The J gene is TRBJ2-1, the V gene TRBV2; TRBD2 matches at 13 bases. The length of the CDR3 is 13 residues. Germline V gene lookup returns CDR1 SNHLY and CDR2 FYNNEI. The V gene end was trimmed by 8 bases and the J gene end by 10 bases; junction bases not matched to a gene: 5. The DNA for the CDR3 is TGTGCCAGCTTAACTAGCGGGAGGGGGGAGCAGTTCTTC. Encoded protein: CASLTSGRGEQFF.

The chain recombines TRBV6-1 with TRBJ1-1, with D possibly being TRBD1 (6 bases). Trimming pared 3 bases from V and 1 base from J, leaving 15 bases between. The CDR3 extends over 16 amino acids. Per germline, CDR1 MNHNS and CDR2 SASEGT. The CDR3, as DNA: TGTGCCAGCAGTGAGGGGGGGGGCGCTGGGAACACTGAAGCTTTCTTT. Its translation: CASSEGGGAGNTEAFF.

This clonotype has a handful of counts. The chain has TRBV2 and TRBJ2-3; D is ambiguous. The CDR3 has 14 residues. Trimming took off 1 base at V and 1 base at J, with 6 bases between the two ends. The germline gives CDR1 SNHLY, CDR2 FYNNEI. The CDR3 here is CASSEGRGTDTQYF. For the CDR3, the DNA is TGTGCCAGCAGTGAAGGTCGGGGCACAGATACGCAGTATTTT. The complete variable domain, with remaining parts taken from reference TRBV2 and TRBJ2-3, reads EPEVTQTPSHQVTQMGQEVILRCVPISNHLYFYWYRQILGQKVEFLVSFYNNEISEKSEIFDDQFSVERPDGSNFTLKIRSTKLEDSAMYFCASSEGRGTDTQYFGPGTRLTVL.

J is TRBJ1-5 and V is TRBV5-1; D unclear. The ends were cut back, 1 base at V and 6 bases at J, with 8 bases in the middle. Germline CDR1 reads SGHRS; CDR2 reads YFSETQ. CDR3 length: 13 residues. This chain's CDR3 is CASSLSEGQPQHF. The CDR3 DNA reads as TGCGCCAGCAGCTTGTCGGAGGGTCAGCCCCAGCATTTT.

The V gene is TRBV18, the J gene TRBJ2-5; TRBD2 matches at 11 bases. J gave up 3 bases and V 3 bases, and 6 bases lay outside the gene matches. The germline gives CDR1 KGHSH, CDR2 LQKENI. This CDR3 contains 16 residues. The CDR3 nucleotides are TGTGCCAGCTCACCGCTGCCGGGACTAGCGGAAGAGACCCAGTACTTC. Its translation: CASSPLPGLAEETQYF.

The chain employs TRBV7-2 and TRBJ2-1; TRBD2 aligns across 8 bases. V dropped 0 bases and J dropped 3; count of bases not matched to a gene: 1. Germline V gene sequence: CDR1 SGHTA, CDR2 FQGNSA. There are 15 residues in the CDR3. CDR3 coding DNA: TGTGCCAGCAGCTTAGCCGGGGGGGACTACAATGAGCAGTTCTTC. Its translation is CASSLAGGDYNEQFF.